The clone carrying this T cell receptor beta chain was detected a few times. Its antigen is undetermined. CDR3 length equals 15 residues. Trimming shortened V by 2 bases and J by 0 bases, and 5 bases separated the two germline ends. 5'RACE with constant-segment primers built TCRalpha and TCRbeta cDNA libraries with UMIs. TCRdb fed the 5' RACE reads into MiXCR, producing one record per CDR3 protein. This sample has under 300,000 distinct CDR3 sequences, with 8% to 9% found just once. These data originate in a study of T-cell memory formation after mild COVID-19. Study-wide background: Largely donor-specific sequence clusters came from a couple of donors. General study findings and limits: Researchers report contracting CD4+ clones mostly in CM and EM, with CD8+ clones in EMRA.

The TCR sequence derives from a man between 18 and 35 years old who had mild COVID-19 (a few samples of this study predate the infection). Cell type and time point are not known. The chain recombines TRBV12-3 or TRBV12-4 with TRBJ2-6; unclear D gene. The sequenced sample was PBMCs or a T cell subset sorted from them (not recorded which). The CDR3 sequence is CASSLWVSGANVLTF. The CDR3 DNA reads TGTGCCAGCAGTTTATGGGTCTCTGGGGCCAACGTCCTGACTTTC.